This is a list of T cell receptor beta chains from one sample in a study of cytomegalovirus exposure and HLA in healthy donors. Libraries were prepared by immunoSEQ multiplex PCR; TCRdb keeps only in-frame clonotypes and omits some of them. Of roughly 120,000 clones listed, 15% to 19% are singletons. The source material was PBMCs. The receptors originated from a woman in her late teens or twenties in good health and CMV-seronegative. CDR3s include the opening cysteine and the closing phenylalanine or tryptophan. D genes are given only for firm matches. Where a row states a size, it is once, few, many or the class of an expanded clone; other rows omit it.

V,J,size,D,length,CDR3,DNA
TRBV5-4,TRBJ1-5,.,.,14,CASSFEPGSQPQNF,TGTGCCAGCAGCTTTGAACCAGGGTCTCAGCCCCAGAATTTT
TRBV5-6,TRBJ2-7,.,TRBD1,14,CASSLLQGAYEQYF,TGTGCCAGCAGCTTGCTTCAGGGGGCCTACGAGCAGTACTTC
TRBV5-6,TRBJ2-1,.,TRBD2,15,CASSLISGGDNEQFF,TGTGCCAGCAGCCTAATTAGCGGGGGTGACAATGAGCAGTTCTTC
TRBV9,TRBJ2-1,few,TRBD2,18,CASSRPKAGTSGNNEQFF,TGTGCCAGCAGTCGTCCGAAAGCCGGGACTAGCGGTAACAATGAGCAGTTCTTC
TRBV19,TRBJ2-1,.,TRBD2,16,CASSRGLAGGYNEQFF,TGTGCCAGTAGTAGGGGACTAGCGGGGGGATACAATGAGCAGTTCTTC
TRBV5-8,TRBJ2-7,.,TRBD1,13,CASSQDDREKEYF,TGTGCCAGCAGCCAGGACGACAGGGAGAAGGAGTACTTC
TRBV19,TRBJ1-2,few,TRBD1,15,CASSIKGQATYGYTF,TGTGCCAGTAGTATAAAGGGACAGGCCACTTATGGCTACACCTTC
TRBV7-9,TRBJ2-2,few,TRBD2,17,CASSHPSSGRNTGELFF,TGTGCCAGCAGCCACCCCTCCAGCGGGAGGAACACCGGGGAGCTGTTTTTT
TRBV9,TRBJ1-2,few,TRBD1,13,CASSGTGGGGYTF,TGTGCCAGCAGCGGGACAGGTGGAGGTGGCTACACCTTC
TRBV28,TRBJ2-7,.,TRBD1,15,CASRLPGQGAYEQYF,TGTGCCAGCAGGCTACCGGGACAGGGGGCCTACGAGCAGTACTTC
TRBV5-6,TRBJ1-1,.,TRBD1,16,CASSFSGTGNDAEAFF,TGTGCCAGCAGCTTCTCCGGGACAGGGAATGATGCTGAAGCTTTCTTT
TRBV25-1,TRBJ1-2,.,TRBD1,13,CASSGTGGRGYTF,TGTGCCAGCAGTGGGACAGGGGGCCGAGGCTACACCTTC
TRBV7-9,TRBJ1-1,few,.,15,CASSLGLGGNTEAFF,TGTGCCAGCAGCTTAGGTCTGGGAGGGAACACTGAAGCTTTCTTT
TRBV6-1,TRBJ1-2,few,.,15,CASQGYVGSNYGYTF,TGTGCATCACAGGGTTACGTAGGCTCTAACTATGGCTACACCTTC
TRBV6-5,TRBJ2-7,.,TRBD2,16,CASSYSRGGSSYEQYF,TGTGCCAGCAGTTACTCTCGGGGCGGGAGCTCCTACGAGCAGTACTTC
TRBV9,TRBJ2-7,.,.,14,CASCRDSYSYEQYF,TGTGCCAGCTGCCGGGACTCCTACTCCTACGAGCAGTACTTC
TRBV7-8,TRBJ1-5,few,.,17,CASSTQGFAYSNQPQHF,TGTGCCAGCAGCACACAGGGTTTCGCGTACAGCAATCAGCCCCAGCATTTT
TRBV7-6,TRBJ1-1,.,.,15,CASSLALTKGGGAFF,TGTGCCAGCAGCTTAGCGCTAACCAAAGGGGGGGGAGCTTTCTTT
TRBV28,TRBJ2-7,.,TRBD2,15,CASSFVGLAGVEQYF,TGTGCCAGCAGTTTTGTAGGACTAGCGGGAGTCGAGCAGTACTTC
TRBV5-4,TRBJ2-5,.,.,15,CASSPTGGFQETQYF,TGTGCCAGCAGCCCCACCGGCGGGTTTCAAGAGACCCAGTACTTC
TRBV10-1,TRBJ2-7,.,.,13,CASRWDSHYEQYF,TGCGCCAGCCGCTGGGACTCGCACTACGAGCAGTACTTC
TRBV9,TRBJ1-3,.,.,21,CASSVNSGRTERISSGNTIYF,TGTGCCAGCAGCGTAAATTCGGGAAGGACAGAACGAATCTCTTCTGGAAACACCATATATTTT
TRBV23-1,TRBJ2-1,.,TRBD1,18,CASSQSGQGLGIRNEQFF,TGCGCCAGCAGTCAATCGGGACAGGGGCTCGGTATTCGCAATGAGCAGTTCTTC
TRBV29-1,TRBJ1-4,.,TRBD1,15,CSATIVTGYNEKLFF,TGCAGCGCAACCATAGTGACAGGGTATAATGAAAAACTGTTTTTT
TRBV4-2,TRBJ2-6,few,.,15,CASSQDGGGANVLTF,TGTGCCAGCAGCCAAGACGGGGGTGGGGCCAACGTCCTGACTTTC